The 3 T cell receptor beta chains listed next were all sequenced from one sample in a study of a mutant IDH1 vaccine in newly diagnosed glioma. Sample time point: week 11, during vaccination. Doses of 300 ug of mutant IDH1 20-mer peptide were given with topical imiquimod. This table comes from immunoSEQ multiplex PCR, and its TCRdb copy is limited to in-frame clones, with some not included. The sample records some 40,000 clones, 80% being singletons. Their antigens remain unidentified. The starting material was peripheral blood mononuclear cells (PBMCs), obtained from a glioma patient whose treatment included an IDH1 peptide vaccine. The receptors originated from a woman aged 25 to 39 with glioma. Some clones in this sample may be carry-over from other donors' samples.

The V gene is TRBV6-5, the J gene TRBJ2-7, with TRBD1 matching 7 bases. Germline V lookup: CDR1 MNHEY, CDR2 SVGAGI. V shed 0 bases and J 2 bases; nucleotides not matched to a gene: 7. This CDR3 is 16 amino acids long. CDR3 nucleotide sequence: TGTGCCAGCAGTTACTCGAGGGACAGTCTAGCCTACGAGCAGTACTTC. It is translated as CASSYSRDSLAYEQYF.

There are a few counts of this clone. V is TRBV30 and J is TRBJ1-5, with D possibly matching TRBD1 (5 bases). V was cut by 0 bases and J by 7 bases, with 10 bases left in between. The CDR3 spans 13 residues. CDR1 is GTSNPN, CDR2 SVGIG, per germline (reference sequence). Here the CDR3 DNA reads TGTGCCTGGAGTGTCACGAAGGGGCAGCCCCAGCATTTT. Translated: CAWSVTKGQPQHF.

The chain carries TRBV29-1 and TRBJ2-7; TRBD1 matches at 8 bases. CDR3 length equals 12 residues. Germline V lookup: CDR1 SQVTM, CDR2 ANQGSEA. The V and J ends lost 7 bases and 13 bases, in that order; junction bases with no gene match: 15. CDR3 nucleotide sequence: TGCAGCGCCCTAACAGGACAGGGACTCGTCTACTTC. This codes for CSALTGQGLVYF.